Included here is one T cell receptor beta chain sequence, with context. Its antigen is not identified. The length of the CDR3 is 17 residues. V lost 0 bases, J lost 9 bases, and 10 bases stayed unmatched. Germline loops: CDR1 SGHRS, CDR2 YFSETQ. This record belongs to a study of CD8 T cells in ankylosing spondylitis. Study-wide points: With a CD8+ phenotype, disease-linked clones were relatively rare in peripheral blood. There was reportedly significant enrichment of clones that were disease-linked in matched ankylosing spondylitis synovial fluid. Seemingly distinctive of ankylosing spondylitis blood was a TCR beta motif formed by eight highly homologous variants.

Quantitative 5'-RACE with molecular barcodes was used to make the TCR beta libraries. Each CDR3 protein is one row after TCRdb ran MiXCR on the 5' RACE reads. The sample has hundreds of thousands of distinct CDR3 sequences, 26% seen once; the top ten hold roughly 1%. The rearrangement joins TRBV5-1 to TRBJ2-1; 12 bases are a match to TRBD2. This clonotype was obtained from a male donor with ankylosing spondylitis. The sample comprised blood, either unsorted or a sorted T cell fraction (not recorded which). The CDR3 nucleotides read TGCGCCAGCAGCTTGGAGGGGGGACTAGCGGGTCATGGTGAGCAGTTCTTC. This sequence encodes CASSLEGGLAGHGEQFF.